The 28 T cell receptor beta chains reported below all come from one sample, sequenced in a study of T cell responses to AZD1222 COVID-19 vaccine. Data came from immunoSEQ multiplex PCR; TCRdb stores just in-frame clones and leaves some out. The sample shows 120,000 to 150,000 clones, roughly nine tenths of them seen only once. The sequencing here drew on peripheral blood, taken on day 0 of AZD1222 vaccination. The receptor set was obtained from an adult in good health.

The V gene is TRBV4-2, the J gene TRBJ1-4; no definite D call. The germline gives CDR1 LGHNA, CDR2 YNFKEQ. CDR3 size: 15 residues. The ends were cut back, 0 bases at V and 2 bases at J, with 7 bases in the middle. CDR3 protein: CASSQDWITNEKLFF. In DNA, the CDR3 is TGTGCCAGCAGCCAAGACTGGATTACTAATGAAAAACTGTTTTTT.

The genes are TRBV5-1 and TRBJ1-2, with a possible D match to TRBD1 (5 bases). The CDR3 extends over 14 amino acids. The germline CDR1 and CDR2 sequences are SGHRS and YFSETQ. Trimming pared 2 bases from V and 2 bases from J, leaving 10 bases between. The CDR3, as DNA: TGCGCCAGCAGCTTCGAAGGGGTGAACTATGGCTACACCTTC. Translation: CASSFEGVNYGYTF.

V gene TRBV18 combines with J gene TRBJ2-7, with TRBD1 matching over 7 bases. Germline V gives CDR1 KGHSH, CDR2 LQKENI. The junction had 9 bases not matched to a gene; V was cut back by 2 bases and J by 2 bases. This CDR3 has 16 amino acids. As DNA, the CDR3 is TGTGCCAGCTCACCAGAGACAGGGCCACCGACCTACGAGCAGTACTTC. Its translation: CASSPETGPPTYEQYF.

This clone was detected once. The chain carries TRBV2 and TRBJ2-2; D remains unclear. This CDR3 contains 11 residues. CDR1 SNHLY and CDR2 FYNNEI come from the germline V gene. V lost 3 bases and J lost 7, with 3 bases in between. The CDR3 bases are TGTGCCAGCAGTGATGTCGGGGAGCTGTTTTTT. Protein sequence: CASSDVGELFF.

The chain carries TRBV5-4 and TRBJ1-2; TRBD1 aligns across 9 bases. Germline V gene lookup returns CDR1 SGHNT and CDR2 YYREEE (reference sequence). Losses at the gene ends were 4 bases for V and 4 bases for J; bases not matched to a gene: 14. The CDR3 totals 17 residues. CDR3 nucleotide sequence: TGTGCCAGCAGCACCGTATTACGCACAGGGGGCAGCTATGGCTACACCTTC. Its protein product is CASSTVLRTGGSYGYTF.

The chain couples TRBV4-2 to TRBJ1-4, with a possible D match to TRBD1 (5 bases). The length of the CDR3 is 14 residues. Between the trimmed V and J ends, which lost 5 bases and 8 bases, there was a span of 15 bases. CDR1 and CDR2 (germline): LGHNA, YNFKEQ. CDR3 sequence reads: CASSSNSWGEKLFF. As DNA, the CDR3 is TGTGCCAGCAGCAGCAACTCCTGGGGCGAAAAACTGTTTTTT.

The chain couples TRBV29-1 to TRBJ2-2; tentative D call: TRBD1 (6 bases). Trimming shortened V by 6 bases and J by 2 bases, and 19 bases separated the two germline ends. The CDR3 runs 16 residues. CDR1 is SQVTM, CDR2 ANQGSEA, per germline. CDR3 sequence reads: CSVHTGTFTNTGELFF. The DNA of the CDR3 is TGCAGCGTACATACAGGGACATTCACCAACACCGGGGAGCTGTTTTTT.

The gene calls are TRBV7-2 and TRBJ1-5; D unclear. This CDR3 spans 13 amino acids. Germline V gives CDR1 SGHTA, CDR2 FQGNSA. The V and J ends lost 2 bases and 4 bases respectively, with 6 bases between them. The CDR3: CASSLSGNQPQHF. The DNA for the CDR3 is TGTGCCAGCAGCTTATCGGGGAATCAGCCCCAGCATTTT. The full variable domain, completed using reference TRBV7-2 and TRBJ1-5, is GAGVSQSPSNKVTEKGKDVELRCDPISGHTALYWYRQSLGQGLEFLIYFQGNSAPDKSGLPSDRFSAERTGGSVSTLTIQRTQQEDSAVYLCASSLSGNQPQHFGDGTRLSIL.

This clone occurred once. The chain uses TRBV13 and TRBJ1-3; tentatively, D is TRBD1 (6 bases). Trimming shortened V by 5 bases and J by 0 bases, and 14 bases separated the two germline ends. CDR3 length: 16 amino acids. Germline values: CDR1 PRHDT, CDR2 FYEKMQ (reference sequence). CDR3 nucleotide sequence: TGTGCCAGCAGCCCAAAGACAGGTGACTCTGGAAACACCATATATTTT. This gives the protein CASSPKTGDSGNTIYF.

The rearrangement links TRBV29-1 to TRBJ2-3, with D possibly being TRBD2 (5 bases). Germline CDR1 SQVTM, CDR2 ANQGSEA. V was pared by 3 bases and J by 2 bases, with 9 bases between. This CDR3 contains 13 residues. CDR3 bases: TGCAGCGTTGATGTCGGGAACACAGATACGCAGTATTTT. This translates into CSVDVGNTDTQYF.

The chain recombines TRBV30 with TRBJ1-1; 7 bases are a match to TRBD1. J lost 1 base, V lost 5 bases, and 7 bases had no gene match. CDR3 length equals 14 residues. Germline CDR1 is GTSNPN and CDR2 is SVGIG (reference sequence). CDR3: CAWGYGQENTEAFF. Here the CDR3 DNA reads TGTGCCTGGGGCTACGGACAGGAGAACACTGAAGCTTTCTTT. The full variable domain, in which reference TRBV30 and TRBJ1-1 provide the parts outside the CDR3, is SQTIHQWPATLVQPVGSPLSLECTVEGTSNPNLYWYRQAAGRGLQLLFYSVGIGQISSEVPQNLSASRPQDRQFILSSKKLLLSDSGFYLCAWGYGQENTEAFFGQGTRLTVV.

The chain combines TRBV6-5 with TRBJ2-2, with 9 nucleotides matching TRBD2. The CDR3 runs to 16 residues. Germline loops: CDR1 MNHEY, CDR2 SVGAGI. V gave up 2 bases and J gave up 6 bases; unmatched junction bases: 7. The CDR3 DNA sequence: TGTGCCAGCAGTTACGGGGCTAGCGGGATTCCCGGGGAGCTGTTTTTT. Its translation: CASSYGASGIPGELFF.

This clone was seen only a few times. This rearrangement joins TRBV7-2 to TRBJ2-3; D gene ambiguous. Germline CDR1 and CDR2: SGHTA and FQGNSA. CDR3 length: 16 residues. The germline V and J ends were trimmed by 4 bases and 2 bases, with 16 bases remaining between them. The CDR3 nucleotides are TGTGCCAGCAGCTCGCGTTTTGAATCGGTCACAGATACGCAGTATTTT. Translating gives CASSSRFESVTDTQYF.

This chain joins TRBV6-5 and TRBJ1-5, with D possibly being TRBD1 (5 bases). Germline V CDR1 and CDR2: MNHEY, SVGAGI. The CDR3 length is 15 residues. V lost 6 bases to trimming and J lost 3 bases, with 15 bases between them. CDR3 in DNA: TGTGCCAGCAGCGAGAGGGGAGGTTACAATCAGCCCCAGCATTTT. This gives the protein CASSERGGYNQPQHF.

This clone has a single count. The chain couples TRBV2 to TRBJ1-1, with a possible D match to TRBD1 (6 bases). V was cut by 2 bases and J by 12 bases, with 13 bases left in between. The V gene's germline CDR1 is SNHLY and CDR2 FYNNEI. The CDR3 covers 12 residues. CDR3 protein: CASSEQGLGTFF. Written as DNA, the CDR3 is TGTGCCAGCAGTGAACAGGGGCTGGGTACTTTCTTT.

This clone came up a few times. The CDR3 reads CASSPPVGGNTIYF. DNA of the CDR3: TGTGCCAGCTCACCCCCGGTTGGGGGAAACACCATATATTTT. This chain connects TRBV18 to TRBJ1-3; D not certain. V was trimmed by 3 bases and J by 4 bases, leaving 10 bases between them. Germline CDR1 is KGHSH and CDR2 is LQKENI. There are 14 residues in the CDR3.

The chain carries TRBV7-9 and TRBJ2-5; tentatively, D is TRBD1 or TRBD2 (5 bases each). With 5 bases removed from V and 2 bases from J, the gap between germline ends came to 15 bases. Germline V CDR1 and CDR2: SEHNR, FQNEAQ (reference sequence). The CDR3 extends over 15 amino acids. CDR3: CASSKGRSGQETQYF. The CDR3 nucleotides are TGTGCCAGCAGCAAGGGACGGTCTGGACAAGAGACCCAGTACTTC. Looking up the rest from reference TRBV7-9 and TRBJ2-5 gives the full variable domain: DTGVSQNPRHKITKRGQNVTFRCDPISEHNRLYWYRQTLGQGPEFLTYFQNEAQLEKSRLLSDRFSAERPKGSFSTLEIQRTEQGDSAMYLCASSKGRSGQETQYFGPGTRLLVL.

J is TRBJ1-4 and V is TRBV6-5, with TRBD1 matching over 7 bases. CDR1 and CDR2 (germline): MNHEY, SVGAGI. The V segment lost 5 bases and the J segment 10 bases; nucleotides outside the gene matches: 10. This CDR3 has 14 residues. The CDR3 loop reads CASSPGRGLGKLFF. Here the CDR3 DNA reads TGTGCCAGCAGTCCCGGGAGGGGGCTCGGAAAACTGTTTTTT.

The V gene is TRBV18, the J gene TRBJ1-1; TRBD1 matches 9 bases. This CDR3 spans 15 amino acids. Germline-derived CDR1 and CDR2 are KGHSH and LQKENI. The V and J ends lost 3 bases and 1 base, in that order; junction bases with no gene match: 3. The CDR3 DNA reads TGTGCCAGCTCACCGAGGACAGGGGAGAACACTGAAGCTTTCTTT. This encodes CASSPRTGENTEAFF. The entire variable domain, with the rest obtained from reference TRBV18 and TRBJ1-1, is as follows: NAGVMQNPRHLVRRRGQEARLRCSPMKGHSHVYWYRQLPEEGLKFMVYLQKENIIDESGMPKERFSAEFPKEGPSILRIQQVVRGDSAAYFCASSPRTGENTEAFFGQGTRLTVV.

The chain combines TRBV29-1 with TRBJ2-4, with TRBD1 identical over 7 bases. There are 13 residues in the CDR3. From germline, CDR1 is SQVTM and CDR2 ANQGSEA. The trim removed 7 bases at V and 5 bases at J, leaving 8 bases unmatched. This CDR3 reads CSAKRTGQNIQYF. The DNA for the CDR3 is TGCAGCGCGAAAAGGACAGGACAAAACATTCAGTACTTC.

The chain is built from TRBV24-1 and TRBJ1-5; D remains unclear. The V gene's germline CDR1 is KGHDR and CDR2 SFDVKD. The CDR3 extends over 15 amino acids. Trimming shortened V by 3 bases and J by 3 bases, and 11 bases separated the two germline ends. The chain's CDR3 is CATSDDTKVNQPQHF. CDR3 DNA: TGTGCCACCAGTGATGATACAAAGGTCAATCAGCCCCAGCATTTT.

The rearrangement joins TRBV4-1 to TRBJ2-2; D may be TRBD1 (6 bases). CDR3 length equals 16 residues. V lost 3 bases, J lost 0 bases, and 11 bases lay in between. CDR1 and CDR2 from the germline V gene are MGHRA and YSYEKL. The CDR3 reads CASSHGNRANTGELFF. The CDR3 DNA is TGCGCCAGCAGCCATGGGAACAGGGCGAACACCGGGGAGCTGTTTTTT.

The chain is built from TRBV11-2 and TRBJ1-1; a weak D match, TRBD1 (5 bases). Trimming stripped 4 bases from V and 6 bases from J, with 12 bases between. This CDR3 region has 13 residues. Per the germline V gene, CDR1 is SGHAT and CDR2 is FQNNGV. The CDR3 nucleotides read TGTGCCAGCAGCTCAGGCAGGGTCCCTGAAGCTTTCTTT. This encodes CASSSGRVPEAFF.

Comment on this clone: This sample includes further DNA sequences coding for the same CDR3. V usage is TRBV11-2 and J usage is TRBJ1-1; D is ambiguous. This CDR3 has 13 amino acids. V gave up 3 bases and J gave up 1 base, with 6 bases separating them. The germline gives CDR1 SGHAT, CDR2 FQNNGV. The DNA of the CDR3 is TGTGCCAGCAGCTTGAAGAGGAACACTGAAGCTTTCTTT. Encoded protein: CASSLKRNTEAFF.

CDR3 region: CASSQGTGLTQETQYF. In DNA, the CDR3 is TGTGCCAGCAGCCAAGGGACGGGGCTTACCCAAGAGACCCAGTACTTC. The gene calls are TRBV4-2 and TRBJ2-5; D possibly matches TRBD1 or TRBD2 (5 bases each). The V end lost 1 base, the J end lost 1 base, and 13 bases lay between the germline ends. The CDR3 is 16 amino acids. Germline CDR1 LGHNA, CDR2 YNFKEQ.

The chain combines TRBV29-1 with TRBJ1-1; no definite D call. Trimming cost V 2 bases and J 7 bases, with 17 bases left between them. The germline V gene has CDR1 SQVTM and CDR2 ANQGSEA. This CDR3 contains 14 residues. The CDR3 region is CSVERWGNSNEAFF. The CDR3 nucleotides read TGCAGCGTTGAAAGGTGGGGAAACTCCAATGAAGCTTTCTTT.

The chain employs TRBV13 and TRBJ2-6; D is uncertain. Germline values: CDR1 PRHDT, CDR2 FYEKMQ (reference sequence). The CDR3 is 15 amino acids. Trimming left V 5 bases short and J 0 bases short, with 8 bases between. CDR3 coding DNA: TGTGCCAGCAGCATCGGTAACTCTGGGGCCAACGTCCTGACTTTC. It yields the protein CASSIGNSGANVLTF. The variable domain in full, with the rest retrieved from reference TRBV13 and TRBJ2-6, is AAGVIQSPRHLIKEKRETATLKCYPIPRHDTVYWYQQGPGQDPQFLISFYEKMQSDKGSIPDRFSAQQFSDYHSELNMSSLELGDSALYFCASSIGNSGANVLTFGAGSRLTVL.

This chain joins TRBV7-2 and TRBJ1-1; D is uncertain. With 5 bases removed from V and 6 bases from J, the gap between germline ends came to 10 bases. Germline V gives CDR1 SGHTA, CDR2 FQGNSA. This CDR3 region has 12 residues. CDR3 nucleotide sequence: TGTGCCAGCAGCGCGCGGGTGGCTGAAGCTTTCTTT. Its protein product is CASSARVAEAFF.